Below, 14 T cell receptor beta chains from the same sample are listed, as sequenced in a study of liver allograft versus peripheral blood T cells. Whole-study context: Repertoires from peripheral blood of liver transplant recipients were compared with those inside their transplanted livers.

Using its own MiXCR run on the reads, TCRdb lists one record per CDR3 protein. This table holds fewer than 11,000 distinct CDR3 sequences, over 15% found once. Source of these receptors: a human patient who had a liver transplant. Some T cells here may be from the graft donor.

This clonotype is medium-sized (0.01 to 0.1%) within its sample. The V gene is TRBV18, the J gene TRBJ2-7; D is possibly TRBD1 (6 bases). The CDR3 is 12 amino acids. V lost 5 bases and J lost 6, with 11 bases in between. The germline V gene has CDR1 KGHSH and CDR2 LQKENI. As DNA, the CDR3 is TGTGCCAGCTCAGGGCAGGGGAGCGAGCAGTACTTC. It encodes CASSGQGSEQYF.

This clonotype was observed a few times. The chain employs TRBV7-9 and TRBJ1-3; no reliable D call. CDR1 is SEHNR, CDR2 FQNEAQ, per germline (reference sequence). The CDR3 is 14 residues long. Trimming shortened V by 0 bases and J by 4 bases, and 7 bases separated the two germline ends. The DNA for the CDR3 is TGTGCCAGCAGCTTAGCGGTGGCGGGAAACACCATATATTTT. Translated: CASSLAVAGNTIYF.

The V gene is TRBV19, the J gene TRBJ1-5; no clear D gene. With 3 bases removed from V and 1 base from J, the gap between germline ends came to 19 bases. The CDR3 has 18 amino acids. Germline assignment: CDR1 LNHDA and CDR2 SQIVND (reference sequence). CDR3 amino acids: CASSIPPYSDVSNQPQHF. CDR3 sequence (DNA): TGTGCCAGTAGTATTCCGCCGTATTCAGACGTAAGCAATCAGCCCCAGCATTTT. Together with reference TRBV19 and TRBJ1-5, the CDR3 gives the full variable domain: DGGITQSPKYLFRKEGQNVTLSCEQNLNHDAMYWYRQDPGQGLRLIYYSQIVNDFQKGDIAEGYSVSREKKESFPLTVTSAQKNPTAFYLCASSIPPYSDVSNQPQHFGDGTRLSIL.

Many counts were recorded for this clonotype. V usage is TRBV10-3 and J usage is TRBJ1-1, with a weak D call TRBD1 (5 bases). The V gene lost 6 bases and the J gene lost 1 base, with 9 bases spanning the gap. Per germline, CDR1 ENHRY and CDR2 SYGVKD. The CDR3 loop spans 13 amino acids. The CDR3 reads CAISSTGNTEAFF. The CDR3 bases are TGTGCCATCAGCAGTACAGGGAACACTGAAGCTTTCTTT.

This clonotype is labeled as medium-sized. The chain links TRBV5-5 to TRBJ1-2; tentative D call: TRBD1 (5 bases). Germline V gives CDR1 SGHKS, CDR2 YYEKEE (reference sequence). The CDR3 extends over 15 amino acids. V lost 6 bases and J lost 2, with 17 bases in between. CDR3 sequence reads: CASNIMPGENYGYTF. For the CDR3, the DNA is TGTGCCAGCAACATCATGCCGGGGGAAAACTATGGCTACACCTTC.

As for this clonotype: A much larger clone differs from this one at a single base, so this may be a read error. The V gene is TRBV6-5, the J gene TRBJ1-1; D may be TRBD1 (5 bases). CDR1 MNHEY and CDR2 SVGAGI come from the germline V gene. CDR3 length: 16 residues. The CDR3 coding sequence is TGTGTCAGCAGTTACTCGTCAGGGATCATGAACACTGAAGCTTTCTTT. The encoded protein is CVSSYSSGIMNTEAFF.

The sample holds a few counts of this clonotype. This chain links TRBV6-1 with TRBJ2-7; D uncertain. CDR1 MNHNS and CDR2 SASEGT come from the germline V gene. There are 14 residues in the CDR3. Trimming pared 6 bases from V and 2 bases from J, leaving 14 bases between. CDR3 amino acids: CASRASVTTYEQYF. The CDR3 DNA sequence: TGTGCCAGCAGAGCAAGTGTTACCACCTACGAGCAGTACTTC.

By share, this clonotype ranks as medium-sized. V is TRBV18 and J is TRBJ1-1; TRBD1 agrees at 12 bases. This CDR3 contains 15 residues. J was trimmed by 4 bases and V by 7 bases; bases with no gene match: 7. The germline gives CDR1 KGHSH, CDR2 LQKENI. The CDR3 loop is CASYPLGQGATEAFF. Written as DNA, the CDR3 is TGTGCCAGCTACCCGCTGGGACAGGGGGCCACTGAAGCTTTCTTT. Supplemented by reference TRBV18 and TRBJ1-1, the full variable domain reads NAGVMQNPRHLVRRRGQEARLRCSPMKGHSHVYWYRQLPEEGLKFMVYLQKENIIDESGMPKERFSAEFPKEGPSILRIQQVVRGDSAAYFCASYPLGQGATEAFFGQGTRLTVV.

The chain carries TRBV27 and TRBJ1-6; D is uncertain. V lost 0 bases, J lost 9 bases, and 6 bases lay in between. The length of the CDR3 is 13 residues. The germline CDR1 and CDR2 sequences are MNHEY and SMNVEV (reference sequence). CDR3 coding DNA: TGTGCCAGCAGTTTATCGACCGTTTCACCCCTCCACTTT. This translates into CASSLSTVSPLHF.

In its sample, this clonotype is medium-sized. The V call is TRBV6-1, the J call TRBJ1-2, with D possibly TRBD1 on 5 matching bases. Trimming removed 4 bases from V and 4 bases from J, with 10 bases in between. The CDR3 consists of 13 residues. Germline assignment: CDR1 MNHNS and CDR2 SASEGT. The DNA for the CDR3 is TGTGCCAGCAGTGGGGGGTTGGGCTATGGCTACACCTTC. It encodes CASSGGLGYGYTF.

In its sample, this clonotype was seen a few times. The chain couples TRBV20-1 to TRBJ2-3; D is unresolved. V lost 2 bases and J lost 4, with 13 bases in between. The length of the CDR3 is 14 residues. Germline V gene lookup returns CDR1 DFQATT and CDR2 SNEGSKA (reference sequence). This CDR3 is CSARLRSGSDTQYF. CDR3 DNA: TGCAGTGCTAGACTACGGAGTGGCTCAGATACGCAGTATTTT.

Only a few counts were recorded for this clonotype. The gene calls are TRBV6-6 and TRBJ1-4; no clear D. Germline lookup yields CDR1 MNHNY and CDR2 SVGAGI (reference sequence). Trimming pared 2 bases from V and 4 bases from J, leaving 8 bases between. The CDR3 spans 14 residues. CDR3 region: CASSYGRFNEKLFF. CDR3 sequence (DNA): TGTGCCAGCAGTTACGGGCGCTTTAATGAAAAACTGTTTTTT.

The chain joins TRBV28 to TRBJ1-1, with unresolved D. The germline gives CDR1 MDHEN, CDR2 SYDVKM. This CDR3 has 11 residues. V dropped 4 bases and J dropped 7 bases, with 7 bases sitting between them. CDR3 DNA: TGTGCCAGCAGTTCCCGGTTTGAAGCTTTCTTT. Protein sequence: CASSSRFEAFF.

This clonotype is medium-sized. The chain is built from TRBV29-1 and TRBJ1-1; D is possibly TRBD1 (6 bases). The CDR3 covers 14 residues. CDR1 and CDR2 from the germline V gene are SQVTM and ANQGSEA. V lost 7 bases and J lost 0, with 15 bases in between. CDR3 DNA sequence: TGCAGCGCCAGGGGTCTCCTTTTGAACACTGAAGCTTTCTTT. This codes for CSARGLLLNTEAFF.